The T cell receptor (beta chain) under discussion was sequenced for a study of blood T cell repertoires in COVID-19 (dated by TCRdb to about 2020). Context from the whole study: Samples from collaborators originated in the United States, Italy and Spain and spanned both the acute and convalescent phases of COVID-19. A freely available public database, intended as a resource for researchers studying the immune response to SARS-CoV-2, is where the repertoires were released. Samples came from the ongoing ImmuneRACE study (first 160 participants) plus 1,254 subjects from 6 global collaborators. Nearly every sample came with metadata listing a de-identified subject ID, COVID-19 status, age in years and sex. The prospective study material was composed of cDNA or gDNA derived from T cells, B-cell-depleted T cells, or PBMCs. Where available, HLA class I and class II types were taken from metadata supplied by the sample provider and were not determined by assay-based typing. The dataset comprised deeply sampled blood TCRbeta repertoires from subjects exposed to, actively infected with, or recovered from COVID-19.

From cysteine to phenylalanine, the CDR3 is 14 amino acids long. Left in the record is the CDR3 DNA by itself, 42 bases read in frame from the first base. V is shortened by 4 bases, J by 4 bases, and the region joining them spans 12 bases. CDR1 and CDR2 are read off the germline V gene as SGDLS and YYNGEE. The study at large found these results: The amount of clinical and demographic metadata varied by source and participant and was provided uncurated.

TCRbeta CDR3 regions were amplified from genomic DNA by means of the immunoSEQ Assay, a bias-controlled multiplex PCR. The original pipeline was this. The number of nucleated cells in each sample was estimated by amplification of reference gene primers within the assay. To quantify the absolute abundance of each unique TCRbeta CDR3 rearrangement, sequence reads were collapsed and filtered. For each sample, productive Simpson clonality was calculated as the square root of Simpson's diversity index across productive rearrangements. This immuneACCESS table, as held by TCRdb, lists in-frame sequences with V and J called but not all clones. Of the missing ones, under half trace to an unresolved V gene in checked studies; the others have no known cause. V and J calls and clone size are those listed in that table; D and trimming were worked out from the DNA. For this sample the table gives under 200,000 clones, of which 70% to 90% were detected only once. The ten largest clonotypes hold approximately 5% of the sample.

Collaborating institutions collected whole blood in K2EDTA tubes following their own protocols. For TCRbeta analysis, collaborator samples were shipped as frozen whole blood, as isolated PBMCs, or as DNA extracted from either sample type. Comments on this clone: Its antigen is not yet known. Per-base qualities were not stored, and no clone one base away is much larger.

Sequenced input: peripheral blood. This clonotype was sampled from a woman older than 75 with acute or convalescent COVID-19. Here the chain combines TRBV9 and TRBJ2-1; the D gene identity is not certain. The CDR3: CASSPRLMYNEQFF. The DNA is TGTGCCAGCAGCCCGAGGTTAATGTACAATGAGCAGTTCTTC.